This entry concerns a single T cell receptor beta chain. The CDR3 spans 13 residues. V lost 3 bases and J 7 bases, leaving 10 bases between the germline ends. CDR1 and CDR2 (germline): MDHEN, SYDVKM. This entry comes from a study of blood T cell repertoires in COVID-19. Method: immunoSEQ multiplex PCR; TCRdb's copy keeps in-frame clones and lacks some. This repertoire shows 65,000 to 80,000 clones, about 87% found once; its top ten account for 8.3%. This TCR came from a man between 50 and 59 years old with active COVID-19. The chain recombines TRBV28 with TRBJ2-1, with a weak D call TRBD1 (6 bases). The sequenced sample was peripheral blood. Written as DNA, the CDR3 is TGTGCCAGCAGTTTTCAGGGGACGAATGAGCAGTTCTTC. It translates to CASSFQGTNEQFF.